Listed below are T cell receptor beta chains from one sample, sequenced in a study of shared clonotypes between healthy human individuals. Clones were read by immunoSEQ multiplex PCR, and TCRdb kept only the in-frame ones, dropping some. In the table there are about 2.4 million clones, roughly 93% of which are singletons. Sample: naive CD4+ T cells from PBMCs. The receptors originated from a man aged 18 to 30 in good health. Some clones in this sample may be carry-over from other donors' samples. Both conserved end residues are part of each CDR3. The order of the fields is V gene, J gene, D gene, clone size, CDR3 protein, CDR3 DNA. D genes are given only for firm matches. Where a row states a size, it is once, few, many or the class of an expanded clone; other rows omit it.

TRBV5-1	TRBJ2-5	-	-	CASSFTSGPQTQYF	TGCGCCAGCAGCTTCACTAGTGGGCCGCAGACCCAGTACTTC
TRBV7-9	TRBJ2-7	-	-	CASSLGQDSYEQYF	TGTGCCAGCAGCTTGGGCCAGGACTCCTACGAGCAGTACTTC
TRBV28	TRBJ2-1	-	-	CASSGNSRGSYNEQFF	TGTGCCAGCAGTGGAAACTCTAGGGGAAGCTACAATGAGCAGTTCTTC
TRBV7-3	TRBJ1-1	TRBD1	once	CASSWTGGDTEAFF	TGTGCCAGCAGCTGGACAGGGGGCGACACTGAAGCTTTCTTT
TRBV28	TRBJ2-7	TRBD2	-	CASSVTSAYLYEQYF	TGTGCCAGCAGTGTAACTAGCGCTTACCTCTACGAGCAGTACTTC
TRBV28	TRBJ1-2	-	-	CASSLGLVTNYGYTF	TGTGCCAGCAGTTTAGGTTTAGTCACCAACTATGGCTACACCTTC
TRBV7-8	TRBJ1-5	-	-	CASTSQPQAFNQPQHF	TGTGCCAGCACCTCCCAACCCCAGGCCTTCAATCAGCCCCAGCATTTT
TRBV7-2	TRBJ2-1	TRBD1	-	CASSRDRGLVNEQFF	TGTGCCAGCAGTCGGGACAGGGGGCTTGTCAATGAGCAGTTCTTC
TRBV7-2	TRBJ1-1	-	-	CASSLYQNTEAFF	TGTGCCAGCAGCTTATACCAGAACACTGAAGCTTTCTTT
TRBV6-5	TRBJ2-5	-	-	CASRTPTTQETQYF	TGTGCCAGCAGGACCCCGACTACACAAGAGACCCAGTACTTC
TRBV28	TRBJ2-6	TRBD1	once	CASSSPGGKSTYGANVLTF	TGTGCCAGCAGTTCCCCAGGGGGCAAGTCCACCTATGGGGCCAACGTCCTGACTTTC
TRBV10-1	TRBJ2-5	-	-	CASSGQAAGTQYF	TGCGCCAGCAGTGGACAGGCCGCGGGGACCCAGTACTTC
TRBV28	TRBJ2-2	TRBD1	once	CASHSRGRSGELFF	TGTGCCAGCCACTCGAGGGGGCGCTCCGGGGAGCTGTTTTTT
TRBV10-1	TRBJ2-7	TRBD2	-	CASSERWTSGRYEQYF	TGCGCCAGCAGTGAAAGATGGACTAGCGGGAGGTACGAGCAGTACTTC
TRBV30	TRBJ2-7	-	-	CAWRQRLEQYF	TGTGCCTGGAGGCAAAGACTCGAGCAGTACTTC
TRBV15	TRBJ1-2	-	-	CATSFTNYGYTF	TGTGCCACCAGCTTTACGAACTATGGCTACACCTTC
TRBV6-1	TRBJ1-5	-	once	CASSESGGFNQPQHF	TGTGCCAGCAGTGAATCCGGGGGCTTCAATCAGCCCCAGCATTTT
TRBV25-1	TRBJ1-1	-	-	CASGDDPNTEAFF	TGTGCCAGCGGAGATGACCCGAACACTGAAGCTTTCTTT
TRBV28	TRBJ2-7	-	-	CASSWLGLSYEQYF	TGTGCCAGCAGTTGGCTGGGCCTCTCCTACGAGCAGTACTTC
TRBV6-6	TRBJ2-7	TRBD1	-	CASSPSDRATYEQYF	TGTGCCAGCAGCCCATCGGACAGGGCTACCTACGAGCAGTACTTC